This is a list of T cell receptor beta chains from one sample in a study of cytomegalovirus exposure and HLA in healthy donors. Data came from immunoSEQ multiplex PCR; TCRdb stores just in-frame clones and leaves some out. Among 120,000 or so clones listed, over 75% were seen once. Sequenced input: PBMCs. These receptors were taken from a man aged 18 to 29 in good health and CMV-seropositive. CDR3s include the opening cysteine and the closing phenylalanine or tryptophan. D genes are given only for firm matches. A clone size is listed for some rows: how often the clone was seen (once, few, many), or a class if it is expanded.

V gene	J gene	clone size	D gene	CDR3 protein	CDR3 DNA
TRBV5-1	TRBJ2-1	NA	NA	CASSLYNNEQFF	TGCGCCAGCAGCTTATACAACAATGAGCAGTTCTTC
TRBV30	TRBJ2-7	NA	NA	CAWRAEVHGISSYEQYF	TGTGCCTGGAGGGCGGAGGTGCACGGAATTAGCTCCTACGAGCAGTACTTC
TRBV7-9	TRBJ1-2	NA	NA	CSSSLDSGGYTF	TGTTCCAGCAGCTTGGACTCGGGTGGCTACACCTTC
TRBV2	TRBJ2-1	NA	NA	CASSRTGLLNEQFF	TGTGCCAGCAGTAGAACGGGACTCCTAAATGAGCAGTTCTTC
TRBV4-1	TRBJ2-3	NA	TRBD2	CASSQVGRERHTDTQYF	TGCGCCAGCAGCCAAGTAGGGCGGGAGCGACACACAGATACGCAGTATTTT
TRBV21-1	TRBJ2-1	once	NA	CASSKVGRDYNEQFF	TGTGCCAGCAGCAAAGTAGGCAGGGATTATAATGAGCAGTTCTTC
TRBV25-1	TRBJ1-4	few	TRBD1	CASSETGGRGKLFF	TGTGCCAGCAGTGAGACAGGGGGCCGAGGGAAACTGTTTTTT
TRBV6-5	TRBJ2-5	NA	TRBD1	CASSYGTGWETQYF	TGTGCCAGCAGTTACGGGACAGGGTGGGAGACCCAGTACTTC
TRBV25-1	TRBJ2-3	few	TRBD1	CASSVQGRDTQYF	TGTGCCAGCAGTGTACAGGGGAGAGATACGCAGTATTTT
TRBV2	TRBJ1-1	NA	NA	CASTPPWGGSGEAFF	TGTGCCAGCACCCCCCCTTGGGGGGGCAGTGGGGAAGCTTTCTTT
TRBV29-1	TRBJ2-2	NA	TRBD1	CSVEPLTGGFDTGELFF	TGCAGCGTTGAACCTCTGACAGGGGGCTTTGACACCGGGGAGCTGTTTTTT
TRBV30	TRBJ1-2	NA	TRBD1	CAWSTTTGNLYYGYTF	TGTGCCTGGAGTACGACGACAGGGAACCTGTACTATGGCTACACCTTC
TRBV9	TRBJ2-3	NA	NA	CASSVGGPSWRTDTQYF	TGTGCCAGCAGCGTAGGCGGGCCTAGCTGGAGGACAGATACGCAGTATTTT
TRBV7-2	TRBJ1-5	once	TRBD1	CASSLVGQPNQPQHF	TGTGCCAGCAGCTTAGTGGGACAGCCTAATCAGCCCCAGCATTTT
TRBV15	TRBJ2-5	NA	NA	CATSRRNIQETQYF	TGTGCCACCAGCAGGAGAAATATCCAAGAGACCCAGTACTTC
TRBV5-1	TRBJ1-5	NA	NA	CASSLTPNQPQHF	TGCGCCAGCAGCCTAACCCCCAATCAGCCCCAGCATTTT
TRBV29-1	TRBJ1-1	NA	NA	CSVATSPGVTEAFF	TGCAGCGTTGCCACAAGCCCAGGGGTAACTGAAGCTTTCTTT
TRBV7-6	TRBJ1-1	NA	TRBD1	CASSPGQDMNTEAFF	TGTGCCAGCAGCCCGGGACAGGACATGAACACTGAAGCTTTCTTT
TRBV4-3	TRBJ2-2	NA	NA	CASSQDIRDWAGELFF	TGCGCCAGCAGCCAAGATATAAGAGACTGGGCCGGGGAGCTGTTTTTT
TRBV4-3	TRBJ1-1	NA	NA	CASSQGLSGSEAFF	TGCGCCAGCAGCCAAGGCCTGTCGGGATCTGAAGCTTTCTTT
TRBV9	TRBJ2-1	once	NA	CASSVGAGREFF	TGTGCCAGCAGCGTAGGGGCAGGGCGCGAGTTCTTC
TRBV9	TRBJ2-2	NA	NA	CASSVEGVPGELFF	TGTGCCAGCAGCGTAGAGGGAGTTCCCGGGGAGCTGTTTTTT
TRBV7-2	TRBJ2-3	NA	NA	CASSLATPSTDTQYF	TGTGCCAGCAGCTTAGCGACACCTAGCACAGATACGCAGTATTTT
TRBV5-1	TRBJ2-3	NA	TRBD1	CASSLDRMQGGTDTQYF	TGCGCCAGCAGCTTGGACAGGATGCAGGGGGGCACAGATACGCAGTATTTT
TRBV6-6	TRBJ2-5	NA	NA	CASSLSGETQYF	TGTGCCAGCAGTCTCTCGGGAGAGACCCAGTACTTC
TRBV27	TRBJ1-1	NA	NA	CASSLSKRMNTEAFF	TGTGCCAGCAGTTTATCGAAGAGAATGAACACTGAAGCTTTCTTT
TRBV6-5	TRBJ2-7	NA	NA	CASSYVGRNYEQYF	TGTGCCAGCAGTTACGTGGGCCGGAACTACGAGCAGTACTTC
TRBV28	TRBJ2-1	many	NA	CASTTYNEQFF	TGTGCCAGTACGACTTACAATGAGCAGTTCTTC
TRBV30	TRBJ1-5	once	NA	CAWSATNQPQHF	TGTGCCTGGAGTGCCACAAATCAGCCCCAGCATTTT
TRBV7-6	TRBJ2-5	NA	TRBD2	CASSPLGLAGGVETQYF	TGTGCCAGCAGCCCCCTGGGGCTAGCGGGAGGAGTGGAGACCCAGTACTTC
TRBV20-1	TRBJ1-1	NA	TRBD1	CSATQGIEAFF	TGCAGTGCTACACAGGGGATTGAAGCTTTCTTT
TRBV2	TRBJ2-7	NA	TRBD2	CASRKAGGTYEQYF	TGTGCCAGCAGGAAAGCGGGGGGAACCTACGAGCAGTACTTC
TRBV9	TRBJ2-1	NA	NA	CASSPRTVTNDNEQFF	TGTGCCAGCAGCCCCCGTACTGTGACTAACGACAATGAGCAGTTCTTC
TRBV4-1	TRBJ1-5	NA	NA	CASSPRLGRQVMPQHF	TGCGCCAGCAGCCCAAGATTAGGGAGACAGGTGATGCCCCAGCATTTT
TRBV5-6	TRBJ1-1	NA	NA	CASSLVVPGGFTEAFF	TGTGCCAGCAGCTTGGTGGTGCCGGGGGGCTTCACTGAAGCTTTCTTT
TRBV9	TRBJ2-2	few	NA	CASSGSQGDRTGELFF	TGTGCCAGCAGCGGATCACAGGGCGACCGCACCGGGGAGCTGTTTTTT
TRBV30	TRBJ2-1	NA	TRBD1	CAWRGTRVTGGRNEQFF	TGTGCCTGGAGGGGGACTCGTGTGACAGGGGGCCGGAATGAGCAGTTCTTC
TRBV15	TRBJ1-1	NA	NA	CATSRDLWNTEAFF	TGTGCCACCAGCAGAGATCTTTGGAACACTGAAGCTTTCTTT
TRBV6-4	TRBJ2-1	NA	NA	CASREYPTSYNEQFF	TGTGCCAGCAGGGAGTACCCAACTTCCTACAATGAGCAGTTCTTC
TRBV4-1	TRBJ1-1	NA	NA	CASSQGISDTEAFF	TGCGCCAGCAGCCAAGGTATTTCGGACACTGAAGCTTTCTTT
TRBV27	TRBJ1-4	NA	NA	CASRYSRRATNEKLFF	TGTGCCAGCAGATACAGCAGACGTGCAACTAATGAAAAACTGTTTTTT
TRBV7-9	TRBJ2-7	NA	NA	CASSFNSYEQYF	TGTGCCAGCAGCTTTAACAGCTACGAGCAGTACTTC